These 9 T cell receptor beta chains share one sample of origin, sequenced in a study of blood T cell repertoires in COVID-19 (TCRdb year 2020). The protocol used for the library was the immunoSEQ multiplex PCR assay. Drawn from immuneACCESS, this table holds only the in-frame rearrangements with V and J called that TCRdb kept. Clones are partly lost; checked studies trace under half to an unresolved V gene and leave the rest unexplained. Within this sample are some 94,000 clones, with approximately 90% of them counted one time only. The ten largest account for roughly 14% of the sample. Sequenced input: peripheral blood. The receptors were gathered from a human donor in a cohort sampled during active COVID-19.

This chain's CDR3 is CASSSSPDRSMRYTF. Written as DNA, the CDR3 is TGTGCCAGTAGTAGCTCTCCGGACAGAAGTATGCGCTACACCTTC. The chain is built from TRBV19 and TRBJ1-2, with TRBD1 as a possible D gene (6 bases). Deletions cut 4 bases from V and 9 bases from J, with 21 bases between. This CDR3 has 15 residues. The germline gives CDR1 LNHDA, CDR2 SQIVND (reference sequence).

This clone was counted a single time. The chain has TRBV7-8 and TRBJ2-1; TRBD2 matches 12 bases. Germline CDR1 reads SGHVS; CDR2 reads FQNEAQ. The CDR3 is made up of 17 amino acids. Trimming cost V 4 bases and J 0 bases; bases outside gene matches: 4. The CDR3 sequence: CASSSGLAGSSYNEQFF. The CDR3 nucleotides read TGTGCCAGCAGCTCCGGACTAGCGGGGAGCTCCTACAATGAGCAGTTCTTC.

CDR3 sequence: CASSQLDGRGSYNEQFF. For the CDR3, the DNA is TGCGCCAGCAGCCAATTGGACGGGAGGGGATCCTACAATGAGCAGTTCTTC. The chain links TRBV4-3 to TRBJ2-1; 8 bases line up with TRBD2. V was pared by 2 bases and J by 1 base, with 7 bases of the junction left unmatched. This CDR3 is 17 amino acids long. Germline V lookup: CDR1 LGHNA, CDR2 YSLEER.

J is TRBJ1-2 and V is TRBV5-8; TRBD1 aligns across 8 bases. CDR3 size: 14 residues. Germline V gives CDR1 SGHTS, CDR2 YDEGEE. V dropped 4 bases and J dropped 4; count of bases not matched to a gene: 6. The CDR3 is CASSPGQESYGYTF. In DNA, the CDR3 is TGTGCCAGCAGCCCGGGACAGGAAAGCTATGGCTACACCTTC.

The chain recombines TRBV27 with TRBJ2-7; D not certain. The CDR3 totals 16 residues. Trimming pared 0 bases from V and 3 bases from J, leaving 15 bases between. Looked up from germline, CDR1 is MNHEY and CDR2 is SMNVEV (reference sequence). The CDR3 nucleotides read TGTGCCAGCAGTTTATCTCCTGACTGGAAAGTCTACGAGCAGTACTTC. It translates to CASSLSPDWKVYEQYF.

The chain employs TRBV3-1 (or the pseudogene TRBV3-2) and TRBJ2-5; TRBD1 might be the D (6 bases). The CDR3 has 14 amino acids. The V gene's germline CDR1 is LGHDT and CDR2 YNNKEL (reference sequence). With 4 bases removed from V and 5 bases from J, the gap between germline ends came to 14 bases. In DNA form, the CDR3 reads TGTGCCAGCAGCCCGTACAGGGACCTGGAGACCCAGTACTTC. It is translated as CASSPYRDLETQYF.

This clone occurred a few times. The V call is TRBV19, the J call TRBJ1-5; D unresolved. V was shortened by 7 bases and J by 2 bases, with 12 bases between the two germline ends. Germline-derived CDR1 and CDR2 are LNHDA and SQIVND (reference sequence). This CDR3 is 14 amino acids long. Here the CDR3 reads CASKRGMGNQPQHF. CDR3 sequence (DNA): TGTGCCAGTAAAAGAGGAATGGGCAATCAGCCCCAGCATTTT.

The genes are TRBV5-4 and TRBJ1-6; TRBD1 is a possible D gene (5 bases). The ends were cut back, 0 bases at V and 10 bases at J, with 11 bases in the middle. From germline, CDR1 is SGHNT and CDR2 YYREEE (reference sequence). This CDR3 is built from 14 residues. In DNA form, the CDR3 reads TGTGCCAGCAGCTTGGTAGGGGCGGACTCACCCCTCCACTTT. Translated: CASSLVGADSPLHF.

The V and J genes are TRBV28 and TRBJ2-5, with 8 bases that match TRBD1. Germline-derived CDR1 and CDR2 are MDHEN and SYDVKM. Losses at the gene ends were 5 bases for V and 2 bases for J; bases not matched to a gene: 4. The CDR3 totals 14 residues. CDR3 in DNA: TGTGCCAGCAGTGGGACAGGTGGTCAAGAGACCCAGTACTTC. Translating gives CASSGTGGQETQYF.